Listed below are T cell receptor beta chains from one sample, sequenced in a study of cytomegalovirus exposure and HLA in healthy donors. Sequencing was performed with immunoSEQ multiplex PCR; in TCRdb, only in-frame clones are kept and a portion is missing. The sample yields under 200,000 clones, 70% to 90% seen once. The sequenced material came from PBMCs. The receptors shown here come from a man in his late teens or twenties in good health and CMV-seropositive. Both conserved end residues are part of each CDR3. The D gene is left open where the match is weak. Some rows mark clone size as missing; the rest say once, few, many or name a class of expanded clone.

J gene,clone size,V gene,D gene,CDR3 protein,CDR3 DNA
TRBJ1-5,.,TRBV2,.,CASSEGKGQPQHF,TGTGCCAGCAGTGAGGGCAAAGGTCAGCCCCAGCATTTT
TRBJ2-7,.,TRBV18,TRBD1,CASSPGQGAYEQYF,TGTGCCAGCTCACCGGGACAGGGGGCCTACGAGCAGTACTTC
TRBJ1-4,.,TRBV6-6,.,CASSYGSLASNEKPFF,TGTGCCAGCAGTTACGGTTCGCTGGCATCCAATGAAAAACCGTTTTTT
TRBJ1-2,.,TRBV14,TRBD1,CASSPSAGGGNGYTF,TGTGCCAGCAGCCCCTCCGCAGGGGGTGGGAATGGCTACACCTTC
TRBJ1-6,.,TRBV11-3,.,CASSLERDSPLHF,TGTGCCAGCAGCTTAGAAAGAGATTCACCCCTCCACTTT
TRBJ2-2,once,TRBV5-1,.,CASSLALAGAGELFF,TGCGCCAGCAGCTTGGCCCTAGCAGGGGCCGGGGAGCTGTTTTTT
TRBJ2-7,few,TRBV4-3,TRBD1,CASSQELGQGHYEQYF,TGCGCCAGCAGCCAAGAACTGGGACAGGGGCACTACGAGCAGTACTTC
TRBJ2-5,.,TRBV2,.,CASITETSLRQYF,TGTGCCAGCATAACCGAGACTTCCCTGCGACAGTACTTC
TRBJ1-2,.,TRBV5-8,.,CASSPVRVSRLLYTF,TGTGCCAGCAGCCCCGTCCGGGTCAGCCGTTTACTCTACACCTTC
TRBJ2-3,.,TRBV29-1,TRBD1,CSVDRSTDTQYF,TGCAGCGTGGACAGGAGCACAGATACGCAGTATTTT
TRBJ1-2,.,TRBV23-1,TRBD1,CASSPPGQGDYGYTF,TGCGCCAGCAGCCCGCCGGGACAGGGCGACTATGGCTACACCTTC
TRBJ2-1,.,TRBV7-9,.,CASSPPLAPSYNEQFF,TGTGCCAGCAGCCCCCCTCTAGCGCCGTCGTACAATGAGCAGTTCTTC
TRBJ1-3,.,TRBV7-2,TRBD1,CASSWGQGGNTIYF,TGTGCCAGCAGCTGGGGACAGGGAGGAAACACCATATATTTT
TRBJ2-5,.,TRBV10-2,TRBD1,CASSSRGLGETQYF,TGCGCCAGCAGCAGCAGGGGGCTCGGAGAGACCCAGTACTTC
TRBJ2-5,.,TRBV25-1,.,CASNGVDVGKETQYF,TGTGCCAGCAACGGGGTAGACGTAGGGAAAGAGACCCAGTACTTC
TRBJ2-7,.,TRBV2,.,CASMSYYEQYF,TGTGCCAGCATGTCTTACTACGAGCAGTACTTC
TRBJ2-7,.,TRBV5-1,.,CASSLGSEGYEQYF,TGCGCCAGCAGCTTAGGGTCAGAGGGATACGAGCAGTACTTC
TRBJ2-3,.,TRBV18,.,CASSPGGNKDTDTQYF,TGTGCCAGCTCACCAGGGGGGAATAAAGACACAGATACGCAGTATTTT
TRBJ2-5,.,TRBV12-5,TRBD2,CASGDKLGGGAWETQYF,TGTGCTAGTGGGGATAAGCTAGGCGGGGGGGCCTGGGAGACCCAGTACTTC